This TCR beta chain is from a study of control samples from healthy donors and cancer patients. TCRdb's copy holds only in-frame clones and misses some; the assay was immunoSEQ multiplex PCR. Of fewer than 200,000 clones listed, around 90% are singletons. What was sequenced was blood. The sequence was collected from a woman in her forties or fifties in good health.

CDR3 nucleotide sequence: TGTGCCAGCAGCTTAAAGGTGGGGGAGCAGTTCTTC. Its translation: CASSLKVGEQFF. V usage is TRBV7-3 and J usage is TRBJ2-1; D not resolved. Germline V CDR1 and CDR2: SGHTA, FQGTGA. This CDR3 spans 12 amino acids. The ends were cut back, 1 base at V and 10 bases at J, with 8 bases in the middle.